This T cell receptor (beta chain) is from a study of T cells in Graves' hyperthyroidism and ophthalmopathy. In the study overall: Peripheral blood was acquired at first diagnosis, ahead of any therapy whatsoever.

Study observations and caveats: Blood held most thyroid clonotypes expanded above 0.001 frequency.

Amplification of TCR beta CDR3 regions was performed using RNA transcripts as template. TCR CDR3 regions were first amplified by RT-PCR with HTBI primers. TCRdb analysed the multiplex PCR reads with MiXCR anew, one entry per CDR3 protein. The table has about 380,000 distinct CDR3 sequences, roughly 20% seen once. Many counts were recorded for this clonotype. Its antigen is not identified. Sequencing was done on a sample of blood. The sequence was obtained from a man aged 18 to 30 with Graves' ophthalmopathy.

CDR3 bases: TGTGCCAGCAGCCCCGGGATTTTCTACGAGCAGTACTTC. Protein sequence: CASSPGIFYEQYF. The chain combines TRBV3-1 with TRBJ2-7; possibly TRBD2 for D (5 bases). The germline CDR1 and CDR2 sequences are LGHDT and YNNKEL (reference sequence). The CDR3 is 13 residues long. The ends were cut back, 4 bases at V and 3 bases at J, with 10 bases in the middle.